What follows are 28 T cell receptor beta chains derived from one specimen sequenced in a study of response to subunit inactivated influenza vaccine. TCRdb reprocessed the RT-PCR reads via MiXCR and lists one record per CDR3 protein. The profile shows approximately 730,000 distinct CDR3 sequences, approximately 15% of them singletons. This material consisted of PBMCs from blood, taken approximately 15 days before vaccination. The origin of the receptors is a man in his fifties who received an inactivated influenza vaccine.

This clonotype has a handful of counts. This sequence joins TRBV12-3 or TRBV12-4 and TRBJ1-2; possible D gene TRBD1, 5 bases. The V end lost 8 bases, the J end lost 5 bases, and 18 bases lay between the germline ends. CDR3 length equals 14 residues. The CDR3 loop reads CASCRRGRGYGYTF. CDR3 sequence (DNA): TGTGCCAGCTGCAGGCGGGGCAGAGGTTATGGCTACACCTTC.

This clonotype was detected a few times. The rearrangement uses TRBV5-5 and TRBJ1-2, with 9 bases lining up with TRBD1. The J segment lost 6 bases and the V segment lost 4 bases, leaving 13 bases of the junction unmatched. Germline V gives CDR1 SGHKS, CDR2 YYEKEE (reference sequence). The CDR3 has 16 amino acids. The CDR3 loop is CASSILDPGTGNGYTF. CDR3 nucleotide sequence: TGTGCCAGCAGCATCCTGGACCCCGGGACAGGGAATGGCTACACCTTC.

This sequence joins TRBV28 and TRBJ2-7; D not certain. Between the trimmed V and J ends, which lost 3 bases and 2 bases, there was a span of 11 bases. Germline lookup yields CDR1 MDHEN and CDR2 SYDVKM. The CDR3 length is 14 residues. The CDR3 DNA sequence: TGTGCCAGCAGTTTGGTGGATTCGACCTACGAGCAGTACTTC. Translation: CASSLVDSTYEQYF.

The chain joins TRBV19 to TRBJ2-7, with unresolved D. Germline V CDR1 and CDR2: LNHDA, SQIVND (reference sequence). V lost 10 bases and J 2 bases, leaving 21 bases between the germline ends. The CDR3 covers 15 residues. CDR3 region: CATKPFLDGAYEQYF. As DNA, the CDR3 is TGTGCCACTAAACCTTTTCTGGACGGAGCCTACGAGCAGTACTTC.

In its sample, this clonotype was seen a few times. The V gene is TRBV7-2, the J gene TRBJ1-1; D might be TRBD1 (5 bases). There are 14 residues in the CDR3. V lost 4 bases and J lost 5, with 14 bases in between. CDR1 is SGHTA and CDR2 is FQGNSA in the germline V gene. The CDR3 DNA reads as TGTGCCAGCAGCTCCGTGCAGGGCCGGACTGAAGCTTTCTTT. This translates into CASSSVQGRTEAFF.

This clonotype was observed a handful of times. The chain couples TRBV7-9 to TRBJ2-2; unclear D gene. CDR3 size: 15 residues. Germline CDR1 reads SEHNR; CDR2 reads FQNEAQ (reference sequence). Trimming took 5 bases from V and 4 from J, leaving 14 bases between them. The CDR3 protein is CASSPYIYLTGELFF. DNA of the CDR3: TGTGCCAGCAGCCCGTATATCTACCTCACCGGGGAGCTGTTTTTT.

The V gene is TRBV20-1, the J gene TRBJ2-1, with 8 bases matching TRBD2. The CDR3 loop spans 14 amino acids. Germline assignment: CDR1 DFQATT and CDR2 SNEGSKA (reference sequence). Trimming at V came to 0 bases and at J to 11 bases, leaving 9 bases not matched to a gene. As DNA, the CDR3 is TGCAGTGCTAGAGAACGGGAGGGCCGAGGACAGCAGTTCTTC. Its protein is CSAREREGRGQQFF.

To note about this clonotype: The junction does not match germline at one end; this may be a read error. The chain recombines TRBV7-2 with TRBJ2-7; tentative D call: TRBD2 (5 bases). Germline values: CDR1 SGHTA, CDR2 FQGNSA. This CDR3 spans 16 amino acids. The CDR3 protein is CASSLGMEAGPYEQYF. The DNA of the CDR3 is TGTGCCAGCAGCTTAGGAATGGAGGCAGGCCCCTATGAGCAGTACTTC.

This clonotype was counted a few times. The chain couples TRBV12-3 or TRBV12-4 to TRBJ2-7; 8 bases are a match to TRBD1. The CDR3 has 16 amino acids. The J segment lost 2 bases and the V segment lost 1 base, leaving 7 bases of the junction unmatched. The CDR3 bases are TGTGCCAGCAGTTTAGAGACGGACAGGGAGGCCTACGAGCAGTACTTC. Encoded protein: CASSLETDREAYEQYF.

The rearrangement joins TRBV10-3 to TRBJ1-5; 8 bases agree with TRBD1. V shed 0 bases and J 4 bases; nucleotides not matched to a gene: 5. The CDR3 contains 16 residues. Germline assignment: CDR1 ENHRY and CDR2 SYGVKD. CDR3 DNA: TGTGCCATCAGTGAGTCACGGCAGGGGGCAAATCAGCCCCAGCATTTT. Its protein product is CAISESRQGANQPQHF.

The chain joins TRBV5-1 to TRBJ2-5; 10 bases match TRBD2. CDR3 size: 15 residues. Germline CDR1 and CDR2: SGHRS and YFSETQ. V trimming: 7 bases; J trimming: 5 bases; junction bases outside the gene matches: 11. The CDR3 spells CASSSGRGFLETQYF. The CDR3 nucleotides read TGCGCCAGCTCAAGCGGGAGGGGGTTTTTGGAGACCCAGTACTTC.

This clonotype occurred a few times. CDR3 DNA: TGCAGTGCTGCCTGGGACAGCCCTTATGGCTACACCTTC. As protein: CSAAWDSPYGYTF. The chain is built from TRBV20-1 and TRBJ1-2; 7 positions match TRBD1. Looked up from germline, CDR1 is DFQATT and CDR2 is SNEGSKA (reference sequence). Trimming removed 5 bases from V and 5 bases from J; junction bases left unmatched: 8. The CDR3 has 13 amino acids.

This clonotype has a count of ten or more. The rearrangement joins TRBV15 to TRBJ1-6; a possible D gene is TRBD1 (6 bases). CDR1 LNHNV and CDR2 YYDKDF come from the germline V gene (reference sequence). This CDR3 has 14 residues. V lost 3 bases to trimming and J lost 9 bases, with 12 bases between them. DNA for the CDR3: TGTGCCACCAGCAGCACAGGGAGCCGTTCACCCCTCCACTTT. Its translation is CATSSTGSRSPLHF.

This clonotype was seen a few times. The rearrangement links TRBV20-1 to TRBJ2-3; 12 positions agree with TRBD2. The CDR3 is made up of 14 amino acids. Germline V lookup: CDR1 DFQATT, CDR2 SNEGSKA (reference sequence). V was pared by 3 bases and J by 5 bases, with 3 bases of the junction left unmatched. CDR3 sequence reads: CSASLAGGRDTQYF. The CDR3 DNA is TGCAGTGCTAGCCTAGCGGGGGGGAGAGATACGCAGTATTTT.

This sequence joins TRBV7-2 and TRBJ2-1; a weak D match, TRBD2 (6 bases). The CDR3 extends over 16 amino acids. Trimming stripped 1 base from V and 5 bases from J, with 15 bases between. CDR1 is SGHTA, CDR2 FQGNSA, per germline. The CDR3 sequence: CASSLGVGLLHNEQFF. The DNA of the CDR3 is TGTGCCAGCAGCTTAGGGGTGGGACTTCTACACAATGAGCAGTTCTTC. Variable domain in full (rest from reference TRBV7-2 and TRBJ2-1): GAGVSQSPSNKVTEKGKDVELRCDPISGHTALYWYRQSLGQGLEFLIYFQGNSAPDKSGLPSDRFSAERTGGSVSTLTIQRTQQEDSAVYLCASSLGVGLLHNEQFFGPGTRLTVL.

The V and J genes are TRBV7-8 and TRBJ1-6; no definite D call. Per germline, CDR1 SGHVS and CDR2 FQNEAQ. This CDR3 has 13 residues. The V end lost 2 bases, the J end lost 6 bases, and 5 bases lay between the germline ends. The CDR3 region has the DNA TGTGCCAGCAGCTTAAGTCCTAATTCACCCCTCCACTTT. Its protein product is CASSLSPNSPLHF.

In this sample, this clonotype turned up a few times. V and J are TRBV5-1 and TRBJ2-3; TRBD1 aligns across 7 bases. The CDR3 consists of 16 residues. V trimming: 0 bases; J trimming: 1 base; junction bases outside the gene matches: 5. Looked up from germline, CDR1 is SGHRS and CDR2 is YFSETQ. The CDR3 spells CASSLDRGAGTDTQYF. CDR3 coding DNA: TGCGCCAGCAGCTTGGACAGGGGCGCTGGCACAGATACGCAGTATTTT.

This clonotype was found many times. This chain connects TRBV20-1 to TRBJ2-3, with no clear D. CDR3 length: 12 amino acids. V was shortened by 7 bases and J by 2 bases, with 10 bases between the two germline ends. Germline CDR1 DFQATT, CDR2 SNEGSKA (reference sequence). The chain's CDR3 is CSVPFPTDTQYF. The CDR3 DNA sequence: TGCAGTGTACCCTTCCCCACAGATACGCAGTATTTT.

This clonotype was observed a few times. The CDR3 DNA sequence: TGTGCCATCAGTGACCCGGGACTAGCGGATGAGCAGTTCTTC. Its protein is CAISDPGLADEQFF. The chain employs TRBV10-3 and TRBJ2-1; TRBD2 agrees at 11 bases. With 3 bases clipped from V and 8 bases from J, the junction kept 3 bases outside the gene matches. The germline V gene has CDR1 ENHRY and CDR2 SYGVKD. CDR3 size: 14 residues.

This clonotype came up a few times. This sequence joins TRBV2 and TRBJ2-1; no clear D gene. Germline CDR1 is SNHLY and CDR2 is FYNNEI. Trimming left V 4 bases short and J 0 bases short, with 16 bases between. This CDR3 has 17 amino acids. The CDR3 DNA is TGTGCCAGCAGTGGTCTCGGCCAGCCGACCTCCTACAATGAGCAGTTCTTC. It translates to CASSGLGQPTSYNEQFF.

This clonotype occurred many times. The chain uses TRBV28 and TRBJ2-1, with D unresolved. CDR3 length equals 12 residues. Germline values: CDR1 MDHEN, CDR2 SYDVKM. V lost 6 bases and J 9 bases, leaving 12 bases between the germline ends. The CDR3 nucleotides read TGTGCCAGCAGCTGGTCCTGGTCTGAGCAGTTCTTC. Encoded protein: CASSWSWSEQFF.

The chain couples TRBV6-2 or TRBV6-3 to TRBJ2-6, with no clear D. CDR1 and CDR2 from the germline V gene are MNHEY and SVGEGT. Trimming stripped 0 bases from V and 2 bases from J, with 8 bases between. The CDR3 sequence is 16 residues long. CDR3 in DNA: TGTGCCAGCAGTTACTCGTACGGAACTGGGGCCAACGTCCTGACTTTC. Protein product: CASSYSYGTGANVLTF.

This chain connects TRBV3-1 to TRBJ2-6; D is possibly TRBD2 (5 bases). Germline CDR1 reads LGHDT; CDR2 reads YNNKEL (reference sequence). This CDR3 is 14 amino acids long. V lost 8 bases to trimming and J lost 2 bases, with 10 bases between them. The CDR3 here is CASQLAAGANVLTF. In DNA, the CDR3 is TGTGCCAGCCAGCTAGCTGCTGGGGCCAACGTCCTGACTTTC.

The CDR3 DNA is TGTGCCAGCAGCTGGGGGCCGGGGGCGAACACCGGGGAGCTGTTTTTT. It specifies CASSWGPGANTGELFF. V usage is TRBV11-2 and J usage is TRBJ2-2; D is perhaps TRBD1 or TRBD2 (6 bases each). Germline CDR1 is SGHAT and CDR2 is FQNNGV. There are 16 residues in the CDR3. Between the trimmed V and J ends, which lost 4 bases and 0 bases, there was a span of 12 bases.

Only a few counts were recorded for this clonotype. This chain links TRBV15 with TRBJ2-1; 9 bases are shared with TRBD2. Looked up from germline, CDR1 is LNHNV and CDR2 is YYDKDF (reference sequence). The CDR3 totals 15 residues. V was pared by 0 bases and J by 7 bases, with 4 bases of the junction left unmatched. The CDR3 DNA sequence: TGTGCCACCAGCAGAGATCGGGCGGGAGGGAATGAGCAGTTCTTC. Protein product: CATSRDRAGGNEQFF. Filled out from reference TRBV15 and TRBJ2-1, the complete variable domain reads DAMVIQNPRYQVTQFGKPVTLSCSQTLNHNVMYWYQQKSSQAPKLLFHYYDKDFNNEADTPDNFQSRRPNTSFCFLDIRSPGLGDTAMYLCATSRDRAGGNEQFFGPGTRLTVL.

On this clonotype itself: This may be a read error: a much more frequent sequence differs by one nucleotide. The chain joins TRBV7-2 to TRBJ2-3, with D perhaps being TRBD1 or TRBD2 (6 bases each). Between the trimmed V and J ends, which lost 2 bases and 5 bases, there was a span of 14 bases. There are 15 residues in the CDR3. Germline CDR1 reads SGHTA; CDR2 reads FQGNSA. CDR3 amino acids: CASSLLGGQVDTQYF. CDR3 nucleotide sequence: TGTGCCAGCAGCTTATTGGGGGGCCAGGTAGATACGCAGTATTTT.

This clonotype has ten or more counts. J is TRBJ2-1 and V is TRBV5-1; no reliable D call. Germline loops: CDR1 SGHRS, CDR2 YFSETQ. Trimming left V 4 bases short and J 5 bases short, with 7 bases between. CDR3 length: 12 amino acids. The CDR3 loop is CASSLPDNEQFF. The CDR3 DNA follows: TGCGCCAGCAGCCTCCCGGACAATGAGCAGTTCTTC.

The chain uses TRBV11-3 and TRBJ2-2, with 9 bases lining up with TRBD1. CDR3 size: 15 residues. After removal of 3 bases from V and 3 bases from J, the junction contained 2 bases not matched to a gene. Germline CDR1 is SGHNT and CDR2 is YENEEA. CDR3 residues: CASSLTGGHTGELFF. DNA of the CDR3: TGTGCCAGCAGCTTGACAGGGGGACACACCGGGGAGCTGTTTTTT. Looking up the rest from reference TRBV11-3 and TRBJ2-2 gives the full variable domain: EAGVVQSPRYKIIEKKQPVAFWCNPISGHNTLYWYLQNLGQGPELLIRYENEEAVDDSQLPKDRFSAERLKGVDSTLKIQPAELGDSAVYLCASSLTGGHTGELFFGEGSRLTVL.